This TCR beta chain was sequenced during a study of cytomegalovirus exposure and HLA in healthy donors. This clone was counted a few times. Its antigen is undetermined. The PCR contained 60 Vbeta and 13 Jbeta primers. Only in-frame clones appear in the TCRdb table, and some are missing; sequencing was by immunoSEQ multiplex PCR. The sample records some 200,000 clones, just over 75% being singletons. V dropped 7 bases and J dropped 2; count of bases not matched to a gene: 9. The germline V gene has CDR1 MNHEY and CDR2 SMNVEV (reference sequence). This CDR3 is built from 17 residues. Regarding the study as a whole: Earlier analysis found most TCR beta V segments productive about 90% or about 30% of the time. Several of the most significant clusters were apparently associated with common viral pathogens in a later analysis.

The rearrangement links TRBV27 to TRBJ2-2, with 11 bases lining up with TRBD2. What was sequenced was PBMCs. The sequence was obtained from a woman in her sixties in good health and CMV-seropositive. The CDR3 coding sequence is TGTGCCAGCACTAAGCTAGCGGGGGGACCTAACACCGGGGAGCTGTTTTTT. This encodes CASTKLAGGPNTGELFF.